Each of the 4 T cell receptor beta chains below was sequenced from the same sample in a study of CD8 T cells in Susac syndrome. The RNA, roughly 0.5 to 1 ug, was put through reverse transcription using random hexamers. MiXCR was run by TCRdb on the immunoSEQ multiplex PCR reads, yielding one entry per CDR3 protein. Of 100,000 to 150,000 distinct CDR3 sequences listed, about 92% are singletons. The sequenced material came from CD4+ T cells from PBMCs. The receptors originated from a human donor with multiple sclerosis.

CDR3 DNA sequence: TGCAGCGTCCCACAGGGGGCTGGTGATAATTCACCCCTCCACTTT. This sequence encodes CSVPQGAGDNSPLHF. The chain couples TRBV29-1 to TRBJ1-6; 9 bases line up with TRBD1. Per germline, CDR1 SQVTM and CDR2 ANQGSEA. V shed 6 bases and J 5 bases; nucleotides not matched to a gene: 8. The CDR3 sequence is 15 residues long.

As concerns this clonotype: The conserved closing phenylalanine or tryptophan is absent in this CDR3, likely reflecting a read error. The V gene is TRBV29-1, the J gene TRBJ1-1; 9 bases are shared with TRBD1. The CDR3 has 12 amino acids. The germline CDR1 and CDR2 sequences are SQVTM and ANQGSEA. The V segment lost 7 bases and the J segment 3 bases; nucleotides outside the gene matches: 3. The CDR3 DNA is TGCAGCGCCCGGACAGGGGACACTGAAGCTTTCCTT. This gives the protein CSARTGDTEAFL.

Written as DNA, the CDR3 is TGTGCCAGCAGCCAAGATAACATGGACTATGGCTACACCTTC. This translates into CASSQDNMDYGYTF. V is TRBV3-1 and J is TRBJ1-2; no clear D gene. The CDR3 consists of 14 residues. V lost 0 bases to trimming and J lost 3 bases, with 8 bases between them. The germline V gene encodes CDR1 LGHDT and CDR2 YNNKEL (reference sequence).

The chain joins TRBV7-9 to TRBJ1-4; D is perhaps TRBD1 (6 bases). CDR1 is SEHNR, CDR2 FQNEAQ, per germline (reference sequence). Trimming removed 5 bases from V and 0 bases from J, with 13 bases in between. The CDR3 sequence is 16 residues long. CDR3 coding DNA: TGTGCCAGCAGCGCCTGGACAGTCACAACTAATGAAAAACTGTTTTTT. It is translated as CASSAWTVTTNEKLFF.